This T cell receptor beta chain comes out of a study of TIL therapy for anti-PD-1-resistant metastatic lung cancer. Study summary: Tumors were harvested before any PD-1/PD-L1 blockade. Study-level results: After infusion, TIL clonotypes partly replaced peripheral T cells and declined over months.

There are 15 residues in the CDR3. Germline CDR1 is MDHEN and CDR2 is SYDVKM. The V gene lost 4 bases and the J gene lost 2 bases, with 13 bases spanning the gap. Time point described: pre-treatment sample, taken before nivolumab and TIL therapy. Sequencing used immunoSEQ v3. Sequencing depth was around 2 million read pairs for survey level, 5-6 million for deep. Libraries were prepared by immunoSEQ multiplex PCR; TCRdb keeps only in-frame clonotypes and omits some of them. Among approximately 53,000 clones listed, 79% were seen once. Note on this clone: Its matching antigen is unknown.

The source of this sequence is a woman between 30 and 80 years old with non-small cell lung cancer. V and J are TRBV28 and TRBJ2-3; possibly TRBD1 or TRBD2 for D (5 bases each). Sequenced here: blood, sampled at baseline. CDR3 in amino acids: CASSSGTDYTDTQYF. CDR3 coding DNA: TGTGCCAGCAGTTCCGGGACCGATTACACAGATACGCAGTATTTT.